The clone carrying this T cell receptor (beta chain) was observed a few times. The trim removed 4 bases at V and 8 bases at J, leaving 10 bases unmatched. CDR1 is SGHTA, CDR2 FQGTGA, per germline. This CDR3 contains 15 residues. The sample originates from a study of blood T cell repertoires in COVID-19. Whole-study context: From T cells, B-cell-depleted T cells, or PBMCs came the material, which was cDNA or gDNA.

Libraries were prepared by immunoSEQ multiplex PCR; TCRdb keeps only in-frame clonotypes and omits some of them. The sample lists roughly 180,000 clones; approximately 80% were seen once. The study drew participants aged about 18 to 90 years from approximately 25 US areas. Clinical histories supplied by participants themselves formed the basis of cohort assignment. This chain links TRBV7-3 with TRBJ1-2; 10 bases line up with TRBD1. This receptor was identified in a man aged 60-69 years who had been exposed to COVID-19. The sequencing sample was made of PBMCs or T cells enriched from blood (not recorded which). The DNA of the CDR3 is TGTGCCAGCAGCTCCGAACCCGGGACAGGGGACGGCTACACCTTC. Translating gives CASSSEPGTGDGYTF. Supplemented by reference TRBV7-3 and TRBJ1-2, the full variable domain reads GAGVSQTPSNKVTEKGKYVELRCDPISGHTALYWYRQSLGQGPEFLIYFQGTGAADDSGLPNDRFFAVRPEGSVSTLKIQRTERGDSAVYLCASSSEPGTGDGYTFGSGTRLTVV.